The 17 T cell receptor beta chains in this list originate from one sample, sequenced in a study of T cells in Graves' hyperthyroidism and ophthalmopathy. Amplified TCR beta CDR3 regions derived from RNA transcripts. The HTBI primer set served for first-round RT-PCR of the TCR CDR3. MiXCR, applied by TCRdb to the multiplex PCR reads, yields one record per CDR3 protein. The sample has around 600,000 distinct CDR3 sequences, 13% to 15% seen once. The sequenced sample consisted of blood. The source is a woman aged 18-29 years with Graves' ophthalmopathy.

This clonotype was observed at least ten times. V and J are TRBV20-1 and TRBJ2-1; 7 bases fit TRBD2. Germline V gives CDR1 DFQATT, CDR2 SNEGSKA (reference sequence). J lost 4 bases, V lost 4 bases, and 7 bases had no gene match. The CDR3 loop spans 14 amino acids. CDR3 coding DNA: TGCAGTGCTATGAGCTCGCGGGGGTACAATGAGCAGTTCTTC. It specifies CSAMSSRGYNEQFF.

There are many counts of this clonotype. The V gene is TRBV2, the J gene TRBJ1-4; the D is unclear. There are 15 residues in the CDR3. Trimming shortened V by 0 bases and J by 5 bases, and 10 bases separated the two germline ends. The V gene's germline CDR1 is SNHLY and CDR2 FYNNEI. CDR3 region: CASSEAKRANEKLFF. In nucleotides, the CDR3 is TGTGCCAGCAGTGAAGCGAAAAGGGCCAATGAAAAACTGTTTTTT.

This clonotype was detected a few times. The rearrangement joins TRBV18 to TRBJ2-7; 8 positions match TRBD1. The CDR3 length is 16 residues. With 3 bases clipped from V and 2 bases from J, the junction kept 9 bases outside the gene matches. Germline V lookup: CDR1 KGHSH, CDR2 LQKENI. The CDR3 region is CASSPLPGQATYEQYF. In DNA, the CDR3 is TGTGCCAGCTCACCTCTCCCGGGACAGGCAACCTACGAGCAGTACTTC.

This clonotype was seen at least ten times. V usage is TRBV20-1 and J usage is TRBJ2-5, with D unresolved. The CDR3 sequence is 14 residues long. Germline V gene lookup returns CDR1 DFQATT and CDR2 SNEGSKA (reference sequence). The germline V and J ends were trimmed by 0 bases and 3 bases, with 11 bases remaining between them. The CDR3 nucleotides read TGCAGTGCTAGAGATTTCTCAGGTGAAGAGACCCAGTACTTC. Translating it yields CSARDFSGEETQYF.

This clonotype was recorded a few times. The CDR3 region has the DNA TGTGCCTGGAGTGTACAGTCAGGGGGCGATCAGCCCCAGCATTTT. Residues: CAWSVQSGGDQPQHF. V gene TRBV30 combines with J gene TRBJ1-5, with 8 bases identical to TRBD1. V was pared by 0 bases and J by 5 bases, with 6 bases of the junction left unmatched. This CDR3 has 15 residues. The germline CDR1 and CDR2 sequences are GTSNPN and SVGIG (reference sequence).

This CDR3 is CASSARTGPNEKLFF. In DNA form, the CDR3 reads TGTGCCAGCAGCGCCCGGACAGGGCCTAATGAAAAACTGTTTTTT. V is TRBV9 and J is TRBJ1-4, with 8 bases identical to TRBD1. There are 15 residues in the CDR3. The V gene end was trimmed by 3 bases and the J gene end by 3 bases; junction bases not matched to a gene: 4. The germline gives CDR1 SGDLS, CDR2 YYNGEE.

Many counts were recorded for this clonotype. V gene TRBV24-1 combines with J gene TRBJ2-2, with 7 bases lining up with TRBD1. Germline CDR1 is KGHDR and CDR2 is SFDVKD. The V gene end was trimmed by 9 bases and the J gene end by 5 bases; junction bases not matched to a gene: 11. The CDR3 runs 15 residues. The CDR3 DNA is TGTGCCACCTCACTCAAGGGACAGATTACCGGGGAGCTGTTTTTT. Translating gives CATSLKGQITGELFF.

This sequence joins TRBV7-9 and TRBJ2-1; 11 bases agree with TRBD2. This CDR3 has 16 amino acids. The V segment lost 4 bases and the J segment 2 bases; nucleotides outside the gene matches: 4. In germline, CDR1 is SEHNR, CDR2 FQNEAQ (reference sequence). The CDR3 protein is CASSSNSGRAYNEQFF. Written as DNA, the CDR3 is TGTGCCAGCAGCTCCAATAGCGGGAGGGCCTACAATGAGCAGTTCTTC.

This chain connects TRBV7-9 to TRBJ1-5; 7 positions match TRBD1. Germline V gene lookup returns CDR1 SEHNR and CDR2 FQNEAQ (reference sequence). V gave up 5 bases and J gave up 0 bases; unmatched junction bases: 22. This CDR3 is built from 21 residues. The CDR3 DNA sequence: TGTGCCAGCAGCCCCGTGCGGGTTTGGGGGGACAGAATGGGTAGCAATCAGCCCCAGCATTTT. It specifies CASSPVRVWGDRMGSNQPQHF. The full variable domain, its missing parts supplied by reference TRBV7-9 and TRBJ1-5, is DTGVSQNPRHKITKRGQNVTFRCDPISEHNRLYWYRQTLGQGPEFLTYFQNEAQLEKSRLLSDRFSAERPKGSFSTLEIQRTEQGDSAMYLCASSPVRVWGDRMGSNQPQHFGDGTRLSIL.

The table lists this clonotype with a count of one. CDR3 in DNA: TGTGCCAGCAGTGCCCCGGGACTAGCGGGAGCGCCTCATCTGGGGGATACGCAGTATTTT. Translation: CASSAPGLAGAPHLGDTQYF. The chain recombines TRBV27 with TRBJ2-3, with 14 bases identical to TRBD2. CDR3 length: 20 amino acids. Germline V gene lookup returns CDR1 MNHEY and CDR2 SMNVEV (reference sequence). V was pared by 5 bases and J by 6 bases, with 19 bases of the junction left unmatched.

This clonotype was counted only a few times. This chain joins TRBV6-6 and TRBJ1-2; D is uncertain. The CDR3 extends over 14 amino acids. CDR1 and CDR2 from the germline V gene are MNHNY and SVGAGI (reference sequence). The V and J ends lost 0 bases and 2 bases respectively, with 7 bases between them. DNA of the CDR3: TGTGCCAGCAGTTACTCGGCGGGAAACTATGGCTACACCTTC. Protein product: CASSYSAGNYGYTF.

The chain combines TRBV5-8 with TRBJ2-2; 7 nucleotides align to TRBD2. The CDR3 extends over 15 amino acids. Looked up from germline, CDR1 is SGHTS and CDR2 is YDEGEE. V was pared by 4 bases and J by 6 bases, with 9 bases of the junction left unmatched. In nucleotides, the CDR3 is TGTGCCAGCAGCCCCGGGGGACTAAGGGCCGGGGAGCTGTTTTTT. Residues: CASSPGGLRAGELFF. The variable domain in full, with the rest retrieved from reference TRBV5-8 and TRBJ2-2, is EAGVTQSPTHLIKTRGQQATLRCSPISGHTSVYWYQQALGLGLQFLLWYDEGEERNRGNFPPRFSGRQFPNYSSELNVNALELEDSALYLCASSPGGLRAGELFFGEGSRLTVL.

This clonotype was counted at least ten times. CDR3 nucleotide sequence: TGTGCCAGTAGTTACCGCCCGGAAATTGGAGCTTTCTTT. Translation: CASSYRPEIGAFF. The rearrangement uses TRBV19 and TRBJ1-1; no clear D gene. Trimming pared 5 bases from V and 10 bases from J, leaving 17 bases between. The V gene's germline CDR1 is LNHDA and CDR2 SQIVND (reference sequence). CDR3 length: 13 residues.

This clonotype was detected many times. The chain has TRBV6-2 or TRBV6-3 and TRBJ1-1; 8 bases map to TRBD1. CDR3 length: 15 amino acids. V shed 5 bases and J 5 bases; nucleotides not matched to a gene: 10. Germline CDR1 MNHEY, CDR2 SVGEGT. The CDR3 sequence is CASSPGQGPMTEAFF. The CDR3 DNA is TGTGCCAGCAGTCCCGGACAGGGCCCGATGACTGAAGCTTTCTTT.

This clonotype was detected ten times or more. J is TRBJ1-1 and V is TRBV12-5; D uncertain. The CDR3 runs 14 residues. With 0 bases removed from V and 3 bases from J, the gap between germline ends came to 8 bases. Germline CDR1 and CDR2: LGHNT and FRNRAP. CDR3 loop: CASGLVGSYTEAFF. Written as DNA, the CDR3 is TGTGCTAGTGGTTTGGTCGGTTCTTACACTGAAGCTTTCTTT.

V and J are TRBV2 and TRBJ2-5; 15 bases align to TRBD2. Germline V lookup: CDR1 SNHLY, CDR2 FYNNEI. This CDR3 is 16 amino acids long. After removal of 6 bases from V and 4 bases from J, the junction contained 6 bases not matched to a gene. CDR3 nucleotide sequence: TGTGCCAGCAGGGCCAGGGGACTAGCGGGAGGAGAGACCCAGTACTTC. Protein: CASRARGLAGGETQYF.

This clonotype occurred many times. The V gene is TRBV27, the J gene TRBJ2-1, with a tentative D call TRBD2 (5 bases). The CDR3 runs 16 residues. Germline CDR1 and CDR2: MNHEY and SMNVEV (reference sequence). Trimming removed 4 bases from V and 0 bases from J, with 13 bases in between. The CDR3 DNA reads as TGTGCCAGCAGTTCGTGGGTCGGGGACTCCTACAATGAGCAGTTCTTC. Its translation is CASSSWVGDSYNEQFF.